This T cell receptor beta chain comes out of a study of control samples from healthy donors and cancer patients. This clone was observed a single time. Profiling relied on immunoSEQ multiplex PCR, and the TCRdb table lists in-frame clones only, not all of them. This table holds approximately 40,000 clones, around 80% found once. CDR3 length: 13 amino acids. Germline lookup yields CDR1 GTSNPN and CDR2 SVGIG (reference sequence). With 2 bases removed from V and 5 bases from J, the gap between germline ends came to 12 bases. The V gene is TRBV30, the J gene TRBJ1-1; D may be TRBD1 (5 bases). The sequencing input was PBMCs. The sequence was collected from a woman aged 55-70 years with lung cancer. CDR3 in amino acids: CAWSTGGGTEAFF. CDR3 coding DNA: TGTGCCTGGAGTACCGGGGGGGGGACTGAAGCTTTCTTT.